This is a list of T cell receptor beta chains from one sample in a study of blood T cell repertoires in COVID-19. TCRdb keeps only in-frame clones here, not all; method: immunoSEQ multiplex PCR. The sample records under 350,000 clones, approximately 86% being singletons. The sample was PBMCs or T cells enriched from blood (not recorded which). The receptor source for this set is a woman in her late teens or twenties who had recovered from COVID-19. CDR3s leave out the opening cysteine and the closing phenylalanine or tryptophan. Each record gives: J gene, V gene, D gene, CDR3 protein. The D gene is left open where the match is weak.

j_gene: TRBJ1-5
v_gene: TRBV5-1
d_gene: -
CDR3aa: ASSLGVGGDNQPQH

j_gene: TRBJ2-1
v_gene: TRBV3-1/TRBV3-2
d_gene: -
CDR3aa: ASSQDRTEENEQF

j_gene: TRBJ1-5
v_gene: TRBV27
d_gene: TRBD1
CDR3aa: ASSRGGGGSNQPQH

j_gene: TRBJ2-6
v_gene: TRBV6-5
d_gene: -
CDR3aa: ASSQGTGANVLT

j_gene: TRBJ2-3
v_gene: TRBV14
d_gene: TRBD2
CDR3aa: ASSQGTSGVPESTDTQY

j_gene: TRBJ2-5
v_gene: TRBV3-1/TRBV3-2
d_gene: TRBD2
CDR3aa: ASRGLAGGETQY

j_gene: TRBJ2-5
v_gene: TRBV7-2
d_gene: TRBD2
CDR3aa: ASSLTSGGPRETQY

j_gene: TRBJ1-5
v_gene: TRBV28
d_gene: -
CDR3aa: ASSFILPGREGDQPQH

j_gene: TRBJ2-3
v_gene: TRBV5-1
d_gene: TRBD2
CDR3aa: ASSYWTSGGTDTQY

j_gene: TRBJ2-6
v_gene: TRBV3-1/TRBV3-2
d_gene: -
CDR3aa: ASSQPKAPGANVLT

j_gene: TRBJ2-3
v_gene: TRBV15
d_gene: TRBD2
CDR3aa: ATSSLAGLDTQY

j_gene: TRBJ2-4
v_gene: TRBV30
d_gene: TRBD2
CDR3aa: AWKKGGGALAKNIQY

j_gene: TRBJ2-7
v_gene: TRBV12-3/TRBV12-4
d_gene: -
CDR3aa: ASSFVVDEQY

j_gene: TRBJ1-3
v_gene: TRBV10-2
d_gene: -
CDR3aa: ASDIEERRSGNTIY

j_gene: TRBJ2-7
v_gene: TRBV4-1
d_gene: TRBD1
CDR3aa: ASSQVPGGSYEQY

j_gene: TRBJ1-6
v_gene: TRBV3-1/TRBV3-2
d_gene: TRBD1
CDR3aa: ASSRGTAANSPLH

j_gene: TRBJ2-1
v_gene: TRBV15
d_gene: -
CDR3aa: ATSRDDRRRNEQF

j_gene: TRBJ1-6
v_gene: TRBV19
d_gene: TRBD1
CDR3aa: ASSDRARNSPLH

j_gene: TRBJ1-2
v_gene: TRBV10-3
d_gene: TRBD1
CDR3aa: AISESGDRGRGYT

j_gene: TRBJ2-1
v_gene: TRBV30
d_gene: -
CDR3aa: AWSVAAGLLYEQF

j_gene: TRBJ2-7
v_gene: TRBV7-2
d_gene: TRBD2
CDR3aa: ASSLPGTSNGSYEQY

j_gene: TRBJ1-1
v_gene: TRBV19
d_gene: -
CDR3aa: ASIARGTEAF

j_gene: TRBJ2-2
v_gene: TRBV24-1
d_gene: TRBD2
CDR3aa: ATSDRLATNTGELF

j_gene: TRBJ2-7
v_gene: TRBV7-3
d_gene: -
CDR3aa: ASSRGQRPYEQY

j_gene: TRBJ1-2
v_gene: TRBV7-8
d_gene: -
CDR3aa: ASSFRGDYGYT

j_gene: TRBJ2-5
v_gene: TRBV6-4
d_gene: -
CDR3aa: ASSVSSHETQY

j_gene: TRBJ1-1
v_gene: TRBV7-9
d_gene: -
CDR3aa: ASSRMTANTEAF

j_gene: TRBJ2-2
v_gene: TRBV9
d_gene: -
CDR3aa: ASSVSLTNTGELF

j_gene: TRBJ1-1
v_gene: TRBV7-9
d_gene: -
CDR3aa: ASSYPPVSTEAF

j_gene: TRBJ2-5
v_gene: TRBV6-1
d_gene: TRBD1
CDR3aa: ASSEYSGTGDRRQETQY